This is a list of T cell receptor beta chains from one sample in a study of technical replicates of blood from a handful of donors. The method was immunoSEQ multiplex PCR; TCRdb's version includes in-frame clones alone and lacks a portion of them. The sample lists just over 15,000 clones, approximately 80% occurring once. The sequenced material came from PBMCs. Receptors originate from a human donor in good health. Both conserved end residues are part of each CDR3. Fields, in order: J gene, V gene, CDR3 length, CDR3 protein.

j_call: TRBJ1-2; v_call: TRBV19; cdr3_length: 12; cdr3_aa: CATARGQNGYTF
j_call: TRBJ1-1; v_call: TRBV10-1; cdr3_length: 18; cdr3_aa: CASSEFTGTTSGNTEAFF
j_call: TRBJ2-3; v_call: TRBV19; cdr3_length: 15; cdr3_aa: CASSGGQGLTDTQYF
j_call: TRBJ2-7; v_call: TRBV19; cdr3_length: 16; cdr3_aa: CASSINQGQWSYEQYF
j_call: TRBJ1-5; v_call: TRBV2; cdr3_length: 14; cdr3_aa: CASSYDRINQPQHF
j_call: TRBJ2-1; v_call: TRBV2; cdr3_length: 12; cdr3_aa: CASRPDYIEQFF
j_call: TRBJ1-5; v_call: TRBV7-8; cdr3_length: 17; cdr3_aa: CASSLVSLGALNQPQHF
j_call: TRBJ2-7; v_call: TRBV5-1; cdr3_length: 13; cdr3_aa: CASSEPSSYEQYF
j_call: TRBJ2-7; v_call: TRBV28; cdr3_length: 12; cdr3_aa: CASSYREIEQYF
j_call: TRBJ2-1; v_call: TRBV10-3; cdr3_length: 14; cdr3_aa: CAISLGDTDNEQFF
j_call: TRBJ2-6; v_call: TRBV2; cdr3_length: 16; cdr3_aa: CASSGQGATGANVLTF
j_call: TRBJ2-1; v_call: TRBV27; cdr3_length: 14; cdr3_aa: CASNGGSSYNEQFF
j_call: TRBJ1-1; v_call: TRBV25-1; cdr3_length: 11; cdr3_aa: CASSQGTEAFF
j_call: TRBJ2-1; v_call: TRBV4-2; cdr3_length: 17; cdr3_aa: CASSQGTSGGNYNEQFF
j_call: TRBJ2-3; v_call: TRBV5-6; cdr3_length: 12; cdr3_aa: CASSPYRDTQYF
j_call: TRBJ1-2; v_call: TRBV19; cdr3_length: 13; cdr3_aa: CASSPEPRGGYTF
j_call: TRBJ1-1; v_call: TRBV18; cdr3_length: 15; cdr3_aa: CASSPGQGSSTEAFF
j_call: TRBJ1-3; v_call: TRBV7-8; cdr3_length: 14; cdr3_aa: CASSLILAGNTIYF
j_call: TRBJ2-2; v_call: TRBV30; cdr3_length: 14; cdr3_aa: CAWRGATNTGELFF
j_call: TRBJ1-1; v_call: TRBV6-5; cdr3_length: 15; cdr3_aa: CASSYSLRAGTEAFF
j_call: TRBJ1-4; v_call: TRBV15; cdr3_length: 17; cdr3_aa: CATSREPHVATNEKLFF
j_call: TRBJ2-5; v_call: TRBV7-2; cdr3_length: 14; cdr3_aa: CASSPLAGRETQYF